These T cell receptor beta chains were read from a single sample in a study of molecular identifiers for immune sequencing clone quantification. One entry per CDR3 protein, called by TCRdb with MiXCR from the PCR reads. The profile shows under 650,000 distinct CDR3 sequences, about 20% of them singletons. What was sequenced was naive CD8+ T cells from blood, with Jurkat cell RNA spiked in. The receptors derive from a human donor in good health. Some libraries in this study had Jurkat cell RNA spiked in. Each CDR3 is given with its conserved first and last residue. A D gene is named only where the DNA matches it firmly. The size of a clone is reported for some rows only, either as once, few or many, or as a class for expanded clones.

TRBJ2-2 TRBV7-6 NA many TGTGCCAGCAGCATCATAGAGAGGGGGGAGAGTGACACCGGGGAGCTGTTTTTT CASSIIERGESDTGELFF
TRBJ2-1 TRBV2 NA NA TGTGCCAGCATTCCCCAGGGGCCCGTATATGAGCAGCTCTTC CASIPQGPVYEQLF
TRBJ1-1 TRBV4-3 NA many TGCGCCAGCAGCCCTGGACAATTGAACACTGAAGCTTTCTTT CASSPGQLNTEAFF
TRBJ2-7 TRBV27 TRBD2 many TGCGCCAGCAGCTTGACTAGCGGCTACGAGCAGTACTTC CASSLTSGYEQYF
TRBJ2-1 TRBV5-1 TRBD2 many TGCGCCAGCTCAACTAGCGGGAGTTTGGAATACAATGAGCAGTTCTTC CASSTSGSLEYNEQFF
TRBJ2-7 TRBV6-5 TRBD1 NA TGTGCCAGCAGTTACTCACTCCAGGGGGCAAACTACGAGCAGTACTTC CASSYSLQGANYEQYF
TRBJ2-7 TRBV19 NA many TGTGCCAGTAGTACCGGGACAAACTCCTACGAGCAGTACTTC CASSTGTNSYEQYF
TRBJ2-7 TRBV18 NA NA TGTGCCAGCTCACCAGGGGATAAGCAGTACTTC CASSPGDKQYF
TRBJ1-1 TRBV5-5 NA many TGTGCCAGCAGCTTAGCCCCTTCGGGGCCTGAAGCTTTCTTT CASSLAPSGPEAFF
TRBJ1-5 TRBV12-3/TRBV12-4 NA NA TGTGCCAGCAAGGACAACAATCAGCCCCAGCATTTT CASKDNNQPQHF
TRBJ1-6 TRBV6-4 NA NA TGTGCCAGCAGTGAAACGGAGAATTCACCCCTCCACTTT CASSETENSPLHF
TRBJ2-7 TRBV28 NA NA TGTGCCAGCAGTCCGGGGCTACAATCCTACGAGCAGTACTTC CASSPGLQSYEQYF
TRBJ2-3 TRBV10-2 TRBD2 NA TGCGCCAGCAGTGATCGGGGGGGGGGGCCAGGTACGCAGTATTTT CASSDRGGGPGTQYF
TRBJ1-6 TRBV20-1 NA many TGCAGTGCTAGGCCCGGGAGCGCATCCTATAATTCACCCCTCCACTTT CSARPGSASYNSPLHF
TRBJ1-1 TRBV6-6 NA NA TGTGCCAGCAGTTACGGGGAGAACGAAGCTTTCTTT CASSYGENEAFF
TRBJ2-1 TRBV12-3/TRBV12-4 NA NA TGTGCCAGCGGCAGGTGGGGGAATGAGCAGTTCTTC CASGRWGNEQFF
TRBJ2-7 TRBV20-1 TRBD2 many TGCAGTGCTAGAGAACTAGCGGTAACCTACGAGCAGTACTTC CSARELAVTYEQYF
TRBJ2-3 TRBV4-2 TRBD2 many TGTGCCAGCAGCCAAGAAGCGGGATTCACAGATACGCAGTATTTT CASSQEAGFTDTQYF
TRBJ2-1 TRBV14 NA NA TGTGCCAGCAGCCGGTCCCCTGGGGGGAACTCCTACAATGAGCGGTTCTTC CASSRSPGGNSYNERFF
TRBJ2-3 TRBV9 NA many TGTGCCAGCAGCGTAGTGGAGAATCGGGATACGCAGTATTTT CASSVVENRDTQYF
TRBJ2-5 TRBV12-3/TRBV12-4 NA NA TGTGCCAGCAGTTTACACAGTTTGGAGACCCAGTACTTC CASSLHSLETQYF
TRBJ2-5 TRBV15 NA NA TGTGCCACCAGCAGAGCTTTCAGGGAGATTCGAGAGACCCAGTACTTC CATSRAFREIRETQYF
TRBJ1-1 TRBV6-5 NA many TGTGCCAGCAGTTCCCTCCCCACGAACACTGAAGCTTTCTTT CASSSLPTNTEAFF
TRBJ2-1 TRBV6-1 NA once TGTGTCAGCAGTGACCCTACCCGGGGAAGGGAGCAGTTCTTC CVSSDPTRGREQFF
TRBJ2-5 TRBV27 NA many TGTGCCAGCAGTTTAAGCCGGCAACAAGAGACCCAGTACTTC CASSLSRQQETQYF
TRBJ2-3 TRBV20-1 NA many TGCAGTGCTAGATCCCTACGGGGGCCAGATACGCAGTATTTT CSARSLRGPDTQYF
TRBJ1-1 TRBV6-2/TRBV6-3 NA many TGTGCCAGCAGCACAGGGTCGGCGGCTGAAGCTTTCTTT CASSTGSAAEAFF
TRBJ2-7 TRBV12-3/TRBV12-4 NA many TGTGCCAGCAGACCGGGGAACTACGAGCAGTACTTC CASRPGNYEQYF
TRBJ2-7 TRBV6-1 NA few TGTGCCAGCAGTGAAGGGCGAGGGGGAGCCTACGAGCAGTACTTC CASSEGRGGAYEQYF
TRBJ2-4 TRBV20-1 TRBD1 many TGCAGTGCTAGAGATCTTTTAGGACAGGGGTTTAGTTTGCCCTTGGGAAACATTCAGTACTTC CSARDLLGQGFSLPLGNIQYF
TRBJ2-3 TRBV24-1 NA NA TGTGCCACCAGTGATCGTCCTTCGGATACGCAGTATTTT CATSDRPSDTQYF
TRBJ2-4 TRBV2 NA many TGTGCCAGCAGGGCCGGGAGCAACCTAGCCAAAAACATTCAGTACTTC CASRAGSNLAKNIQYF
TRBJ2-1 TRBV7-9 TRBD2 few TGTGCCAGCAGACCCGGACTAGCGGGGAGCTCCTACAATGAGCAGTTCTTC CASRPGLAGSSYNEQFF
TRBJ2-1 TRBV10-1 NA NA TGCGCCAGCAACGACGGTTACAATGAGCAGTTCTTC CASNDGYNEQFF
TRBJ1-5 TRBV4-1 NA many TGCGCCAGCAGCCAAGAAGAGGGGCTTCGTCAGCCCCAGCATTTT CASSQEEGLRQPQHF
TRBJ2-5 TRBV7-6 NA many TGTGCCAGCAGCGGAGGGACCGAAGCAGGGACCCAGTACTTC CASSGGTEAGTQYF
TRBJ2-7 TRBV11-2 TRBD1 few TGTGCCAGCAGCACTCCGGGACAGGGCTCCTCCGAGCAGTACTTC CASSTPGQGSSEQYF
TRBJ2-1 TRBV6-5 NA NA TGTGCCAGCAGTTACGTCCCCCCCGGGACAAGGACAAGCAATGAGCAGTTCTTC CASSYVPPGTRTSNEQFF
TRBJ2-7 TRBV4-3 NA NA TGCGCCAGCAGCCAAGATGCGGCGGGTACCTACGAGCAGTACTTC CASSQDAAGTYEQYF
TRBJ2-7 TRBV25-1 NA NA TGTGCCAGCAGCCTTGTGGGGGGATCCTACGGGCAGTACTTC CASSLVGGSYGQYF
TRBJ2-7 TRBV27 NA NA TGTGCCAGCAGTGCCACAGGGGTTAGCGGGGATATCTACAAGCAGTACTTC CASSATGVSGDIYKQYF
TRBJ2-4 TRBV20-1 TRBD1 many TGCAGTGCTAGTGGACAGGAGCTAGCCAAAAACATTCAGTACTTC CSASGQELAKNIQYF
TRBJ2-5 TRBV10-1 NA many TGCGCCAGCAGTGGACAGGCCGGGATCCAAGAGACCCAGTACTTC CASSGQAGIQETQYF
TRBJ1-1 TRBV27 NA many TGTGCCAGCAGTTTATCGGGACATACGATGAACACTGAAGCTTTCTTT CASSLSGHTMNTEAFF
TRBJ1-1 TRBV4-1 NA NA TGTGCCAGCAGCCAAGTTTTTGGATGGTCAACTTCTTCTGAAGCTTTCTTT CASSQVFGWSTSSEAFF
TRBJ1-2 TRBV1 NA NA TGCACCAGCAGCCCAAGGACAGCGTATGGCTACACCTTC CTSSPRTAYGYTF
TRBJ2-1 TRBV6-2/TRBV6-3 TRBD2 many TGTGCCAGCAGTTTCGGTCTTAGCGGGATGGGTGAGCAGTTCTTC CASSFGLSGMGEQFF
TRBJ1-1 TRBV7-8 TRBD1 many TGTGCCAGCAGCCCTCGGACAGGGTATACTGAAGCTTTCTTT CASSPRTGYTEAFF
TRBJ2-7 TRBV28 NA many TGTGCCAGCAGTTTTCTGGGGGCCGGCGAGCAGTACTTC CASSFLGAGEQYF
TRBJ2-5 TRBV3-1 NA many TGTGCCAGCAGTGGACAGAAAGAGACCCAGTACTTC CASSGQKETQYF
TRBJ2-1 TRBV11-2 TRBD2 many TGTGCCAGCAGCTCGGGCCTAGCGGGAGGGCCTGAGCAGTTCTTC CASSSGLAGGPEQFF
TRBJ2-3 TRBV20-1 NA many TGCAGTGCTTTAATAGAAAATCGACGAGATACGCAGTATTTT CSALIENRRDTQYF
TRBJ2-3 TRBV3-1 TRBD2 NA TGTGCCAGCAGCCAAGGAGGACTAGCGGGTAGCACAGATACGCAGTATTTT CASSQGGLAGSTDTQYF
TRBJ1-6 TRBV6-5 TRBD1 many TGTGCCAGCAGTTACGGGGACAGGGATAATTCACCCCTCCACTTT CASSYGDRDNSPLHF
TRBJ1-1 TRBV29-1 NA many TGCAGCGTTGGGAACAGTGTCACTGAAGCTTTCTTT CSVGNSVTEAFF